The clone carrying this T cell receptor (beta chain) occurred many times. Its target is not known. The data stem from a study of Graves' ophthalmopathy and Graves' hyperthyroidism. Background on the study: Untreated patients at initial diagnosis provided peripheral blood.

General study results and limits: Most expanded clonotypes from thyroid (those above 0.001 frequency) were also found in blood.

The germline gives CDR1 SGHDN, CDR2 FVKESK. The CDR3 is 15 residues long. Trimming shortened V by 0 bases and J by 6 bases, and 14 bases separated the two germline ends. The authors amplified TCR beta CDR3 regions from RNA transcripts. Second-round multiplex PCR came after first-round RT-PCR with HTBI primers. Each CDR3 protein is one row after TCRdb ran MiXCR on the multiplex PCR reads. The sample lists about 700,000 distinct CDR3 sequences, under 50% seen once, with over 2.5% in the top ten. The sequenced sample was peripheral blood. The gene calls are TRBV14 and TRBJ1-2; the D gene is possibly TRBD1 (6 bases). The source is an adult man with Graves' ophthalmopathy. In DNA form, the CDR3 reads TGTGCCAGCAGCCAAGATTCGGTAACAGGGAATGGCTACACCTTC. Residues: CASSQDSVTGNGYTF.